The sample holds a few counts of the clone carrying this T cell receptor (beta chain). Its antigen remains unidentified. The data were obtained in a study of cytomegalovirus exposure and HLA in healthy donors. Findings and limits, study-wide: According to a later analysis, donors in an Asian-associated ancestry cluster reportedly had fewer N-insertions than the roughly 640-donor mean. HLA alleles were associated with fewer than 20,000 TCR beta sequences in a later analysis at 0.05 false discovery rate.

Researchers ran the PCR with 60 Vbeta and 13 Jbeta primers. Produced via immunoSEQ multiplex PCR; TCRdb's table is partial and in-frame only. The repertoire holds 100,000 or so clones, about 63% seen once, with 6.3% in the top ten. The sequenced sample was PBMCs. This clonotype was sampled from a woman under 40 in good health and CMV-seronegative.

The CDR3 DNA sequence: TGTGCCAGCAGTTTCACAGGGGCCGAGCAGTACTTC. It yields the protein CASSFTGAEQYF. The chain couples TRBV6-5 to TRBJ2-7; 7 bases are shared with TRBD1. J was trimmed by 6 bases and V by 4 bases; bases with no gene match: 3. Germline assignment: CDR1 MNHEY and CDR2 SVGAGI. The length of the CDR3 is 12 residues.